The 26 T cell receptor beta chains reported below all come from one sample, sequenced in a study of long-term antiretroviral therapy in people with HIV. At the survey level, the v3.0 immunoSEQ assay was run. Profiling relied on immunoSEQ multiplex PCR, and the TCRdb table lists in-frame clones only, not all of them. Of 35,000 to 45,000 clones listed, around 85% are singletons. The sample here was unsorted PBMCs, taken 2.2 years after starting antiretroviral therapy. Source of these receptors: a man between 18 and 35 years old with HIV.

V is TRBV9 and J is TRBJ2-6; maybe TRBD1 (5 bases). The germline CDR1 and CDR2 sequences are SGDLS and YYNGEE. V shed 4 bases and J shed 0 bases, with 11 bases lying between them. The CDR3 loop spans 16 amino acids. DNA of the CDR3: TGTGCCAGCAGCCCCTGGACATCCTCTGGGGCCAACGTCCTGACTTTC. This gives the protein CASSPWTSSGANVLTF.

The CDR3 bases are TGTGCCAGCAGTGAACCTTCGACAGGGCCCGAGCAGTACTTC. Protein: CASSEPSTGPEQYF. The rearrangement uses TRBV6-1 and TRBJ2-7, with 7 bases that match TRBD1. With V trimmed by 2 bases and J by 6 bases, 7 bases remained unmatched. Germline V gene data show CDR1 as MNHNS and CDR2 as SASEGT. The CDR3 runs to 14 residues.

V is TRBV21-1 and J is TRBJ2-5; no DNA check was done on the table's D call, TRBD2. TRBV21-1 is listed as a pseudogene. This CDR3 contains 19 residues. CDR3 DNA sequence: TGTGCCAGCAGCAAAGTGAGGCGGGAGGACCCTGAGATACAAGAGACCCAGTACTTC. Translated: CASSKVRREDPEIQETQYF.

This clone was counted only a few times. This rearrangement joins TRBV9 to TRBJ2-1; 10 bases align to TRBD1. With V trimmed by 4 bases and J by 6 bases, 4 bases remained unmatched. Germline V lookup: CDR1 SGDLS, CDR2 YYNGEE. The CDR3 covers 14 residues. Written as DNA, the CDR3 is TGTGCCAGCAGCCGGGGGACAGGGGTCAATGAGCAGTTCTTC. Translated: CASSRGTGVNEQFF.

The chain links TRBV19 to TRBJ2-7; D is undetermined. Trimming pared 9 bases from V and 6 bases from J, leaving 9 bases between. CDR1 is LNHDA and CDR2 is SQIVND in the germline V gene (reference sequence). The CDR3 sequence is 10 residues long. The CDR3 loop is CARTGGEQYF. In DNA, the CDR3 is TGTGCCAGAACTGGTGGCGAGCAGTACTTC.

The J gene is TRBJ1-1, the V gene TRBV5-5; no clear D. Germline V CDR1 and CDR2: SGHKS, YYEKEE (reference sequence). This CDR3 comprises 13 residues. V was pared by 2 bases and J by 0 bases, with 5 bases between. The CDR3 sequence: CASSFGLNTEAFF. CDR3 coding DNA: TGTGCCAGCAGCTTCGGTCTGAACACTGAAGCTTTCTTT.

V usage is TRBV12-5 and J usage is TRBJ2-7; no clear D. The CDR3 covers 13 residues. CDR1 is LGHNT and CDR2 is FRNRAP in the germline V gene. Deletions cut 1 base from V and 3 bases from J, with 7 bases between. The CDR3 DNA sequence: TGTGCTAGTGGTTTGGATATAGGCTACGAGCAGTACTTC. As protein: CASGLDIGYEQYF.

The CDR3 bases are TGTGCCACCACCGATGGGACAGGGGGATTCGAGCAGTACTTC. Translation: CATTDGTGGFEQYF. The chain links TRBV15 to TRBJ2-7, with 11 bases aligning to TRBD1. V lost 7 bases, J lost 6 bases, and 8 bases stayed unmatched. The CDR3 covers 14 residues. CDR1 is LNHNV, CDR2 YYDKDF, per germline (reference sequence).

The V and J genes are TRBV29-1 and TRBJ2-5; perhaps TRBD2 as D (7 bases). Trimming removed 4 bases from V and 4 bases from J, with 16 bases in between. The CDR3 is 14 amino acids. Germline CDR1 reads SQVTM; CDR2 reads ANQGSEA. CDR3 in amino acids: CSVVGGAFPETQYF. CDR3 DNA sequence: TGCAGCGTTGTTGGGGGGGCCTTTCCAGAGACCCAGTACTTC.

This clone has a single count. The chain employs TRBV6-4 and TRBJ1-2; D is ambiguous. The CDR3 is made up of 14 amino acids. CDR1 and CDR2 from the germline V gene are MRHNA and SNTAGT. With 2 bases removed from V and 6 bases from J, the gap between germline ends came to 13 bases. The CDR3 reads CASSDRPFSDGYTF. In DNA form, the CDR3 reads TGTGCCAGCAGTGACCGACCGTTTAGTGATGGCTACACCTTC.

The rearrangement joins TRBV11-2 to TRBJ2-7; D remains unclear. Germline V CDR1 and CDR2: SGHAT, FQNNGV. V lost 1 base and J lost 5, with 18 bases in between. The CDR3 totals 16 residues. CDR3 protein: CASSLGSAGANNEQYF. CDR3 DNA sequence: TGTGCCAGCAGCTTAGGATCGGCAGGTGCGAACAACGAGCAGTACTTC.

The chain employs TRBV6-4 and TRBJ1-5, with D possibly being TRBD1 (6 bases). V was pared by 8 bases and J by 0 bases, with 20 bases between. CDR1 and CDR2 from the germline V gene are MRHNA and SNTAGT. The CDR3 consists of 17 residues. The CDR3, as DNA: TGTGCCAGCCGGAACAGAAATAGGGGGGATAGCAATCAGCCCCAGCATTTT. This sequence encodes CASRNRNRGDSNQPQHF.

This clone was observed a few times. This chain joins TRBV6-5 and TRBJ2-2, with D unclear. The CDR3 runs 14 residues. V lost 4 bases and J 0 bases, leaving 6 bases between the germline ends. Germline V gene sequence: CDR1 MNHEY, CDR2 SVGAGI. Here the CDR3 DNA reads TGTGCCAGCAGTTTTCACCCGAACACCGGGGAGCTGTTTTTT. It specifies CASSFHPNTGELFF.

This clone has just one count. The J gene is TRBJ2-1, the V gene TRBV9; D gene unclear. The V end was cut by 2 bases, the J end by 2 bases, with 5 bases between. Germline values: CDR1 SGDLS, CDR2 YYNGEE. The CDR3 has 13 residues. In DNA, the CDR3 is TGTGCCAGCAGCGTGGCTGCCTACAATGAGCAGTTCTTC. Translation gives CASSVAAYNEQFF. The entire variable domain, with the rest obtained from reference TRBV9 and TRBJ2-1, is as follows: DSGVTQTPKHLITATGQRVTLRCSPRSGDLSVYWYQQSLDQGLQFLIQYYNGEERAKGNILERFSAQQFPDLHSELNLSSLELGDSALYFCASSVAAYNEQFFGPGTRLTVL.

The rearrangement links TRBV27 to TRBJ1-2, with D uncertain. CDR1 is MNHEY and CDR2 is SMNVEV in the germline V gene (reference sequence). The CDR3 is 13 residues long. V was pared by 3 bases and J by 6 bases, with 11 bases between. The CDR3 is CASSFGDANGYTF. Written as DNA, the CDR3 is TGTGCCAGCAGTTTTGGGGATGCGAATGGCTACACCTTC.

The chain joins TRBV27 to TRBJ1-3; D remains ambiguous. The CDR3 totals 14 residues. CDR1 MNHEY and CDR2 SMNVEV come from the germline V gene (reference sequence). Trimming removed 6 bases from V and 4 bases from J, with 13 bases in between. Written as DNA, the CDR3 is TGTGCCAGCAGCTCGGCCCCGACAGGAAACACCATATATTTT. The encoded protein is CASSSAPTGNTIYF.

The chain uses TRBV6-1 and TRBJ1-3, with TRBD1 matching over 8 bases. Germline V gene sequence: CDR1 MNHNS, CDR2 SASEGT. V shed 2 bases and J 12 bases; nucleotides not matched to a gene: 6. This CDR3 has 13 residues. CDR3 residues: CASSERTGRGIYF. CDR3 bases: TGTGCCAGCAGTGAACGGACAGGGAGAGGCATATATTTT.

For this clone: Mismatch with germline at one junction end may stem from a read error. The V and J genes are TRBV5-1 and TRBJ1-2, with TRBD1 identical over 9 bases. This CDR3 contains 14 residues. Germline-derived CDR1 and CDR2 are SGHRS and YFSETQ. CDR3 loop: CASSSGTGSHGHTF. The CDR3 DNA follows: TGCGCCAGCAGCTCCGGGACAGGGTCTCATGGCCACACCTTC.

This clone was detected once. The V and J genes are TRBV15 and TRBJ2-5; D is ambiguous. CDR1 and CDR2 from the germline V gene are LNHNV and YYDKDF (reference sequence). The V gene lost 8 bases and the J gene lost 4 bases, with 14 bases spanning the gap. CDR3 length equals 13 residues. The CDR3 loop reads CATSPAEIETQYF. The CDR3 DNA is TGTGCCACCTCGCCCGCGGAGATAGAGACCCAGTACTTC. The whole variable domain, remainder taken from reference TRBV15 and TRBJ2-5, is DAMVIQNPRYQVTQFGKPVTLSCSQTLNHNVMYWYQQKSSQAPKLLFHYYDKDFNNEADTPDNFQSRRPNTSFCFLDIRSPGLGDTAMYLCATSPAEIETQYFGPGTRLLVL.

The chain has TRBV5-6 and TRBJ2-1; TRBD2 aligns across 10 bases. Germline trimming cut 4 bases from V and 3 bases from J; bases unmatched to any gene: 7. This CDR3 region has 16 residues. Germline V gene data show CDR1 as SGHDT and CDR2 as YYEEEE. CDR3 in amino acids: CASSPRTSGYYNEQFF. The CDR3, as DNA: TGTGCCAGCAGCCCCCGGACTAGCGGCTACTACAATGAGCAGTTCTTC.

The chain has TRBV15 and TRBJ1-5, with 7 bases aligning to TRBD1. Germline CDR1 LNHNV, CDR2 YYDKDF (reference sequence). The CDR3 sequence is 19 residues long. V trimming: 0 bases; J trimming: 0 bases; junction bases outside the gene matches: 11. The CDR3 DNA reads as TGTGCCACCAGCAGAGATCAAGGGGGCGGGACTCATAGCAATCAGCCCCAGCATTTT. This translates into CATSRDQGGGTHSNQPQHF. The full variable domain, in which reference TRBV15 and TRBJ1-5 provide the parts outside the CDR3, is DAMVIQNPRYQVTQFGKPVTLSCSQTLNHNVMYWYQQKSSQAPKLLFHYYDKDFNNEADTPDNFQSRRPNTSFCFLDIRSPGLGDTAMYLCATSRDQGGGTHSNQPQHFGDGTRLSIL.

This sequence joins TRBV28 and TRBJ2-2, with 7 positions matching TRBD1. The V gene end was trimmed by 9 bases and the J gene end by 3 bases; junction bases not matched to a gene: 4. This CDR3 is built from 13 residues. CDR1 and CDR2 from the germline V gene are MDHEN and SYDVKM. CDR3 protein: CASSTGYTGELFF. The CDR3 DNA sequence: TGTGCCAGTTCGACAGGGTACACCGGGGAGCTGTTTTTT.

The chain employs TRBV19 and TRBJ1-2; 10 bases agree with TRBD1. Germline CDR1 reads LNHDA; CDR2 reads SQIVND (reference sequence). V gave up 5 bases and J gave up 3 bases; unmatched junction bases: 6. This CDR3 comprises 15 residues. The CDR3 protein is CASSASTGGDYGYTF. CDR3 nucleotide sequence: TGTGCCAGTAGTGCCTCGACAGGGGGCGACTATGGCTACACCTTC.

This rearrangement joins TRBV7-2 to TRBJ2-1; TRBD2 aligns across 8 bases. V was pared by 2 bases and J by 9 bases, with 18 bases of the junction left unmatched. CDR3 size: 18 residues. Germline CDR1 SGHTA, CDR2 FQGNSA. CDR3: CASSLYAPGSGSFLEQFF. The CDR3 DNA reads as TGTGCCAGCAGCTTATATGCCCCAGGGAGCGGGAGTTTTCTTGAGCAGTTCTTC. The variable domain in full, with the rest retrieved from reference TRBV7-2 and TRBJ2-1, is GAGVSQSPSNKVTEKGKDVELRCDPISGHTALYWYRQSLGQGLEFLIYFQGNSAPDKSGLPSDRFSAERTGGSVSTLTIQRTQQEDSAVYLCASSLYAPGSGSFLEQFFGPGTRLTVL.

V is TRBV9 and J is TRBJ2-3; D is unclear. The CDR3 sequence is 16 residues long. CDR1 is SGDLS and CDR2 is YYNGEE in the germline V gene. V lost 3 bases to trimming and J lost 4 bases, with 18 bases between them. This CDR3 is CASSARVAGGPDTQYF. CDR3 nucleotides: TGTGCCAGCAGCGCCCGGGTCGCCGGTGGTCCAGATACGCAGTATTTT.

The gene calls are TRBV19 and TRBJ2-2, with D perhaps TRBD2 (5 bases). Germline V gene lookup returns CDR1 LNHDA and CDR2 SQIVND (reference sequence). The ends were cut back, 3 bases at V and 5 bases at J, with 10 bases in the middle. The CDR3 consists of 14 residues. The CDR3 DNA reads TGTGCCAGTAGTATCACGGGGTATACCGGGGAGCTGTTTTTT. It yields the protein CASSITGYTGELFF.